These T cell receptor beta chains were read from a single sample in a study of neurological immune-mediated disorders. One entry per CDR3 protein results from TCRdb running MiXCR on the 5' RACE reads. Found here are 15,000 to 25,000 distinct CDR3 sequences, approximately 7.9% of them singletons; the top ten hold 17%. Sequencing used CD8+ T cells from blood. The receptors were gathered from a woman in her twenties or thirties with HTLV-1-associated myelopathy (HAM/TSP). CDR3s include the opening cysteine and the closing phenylalanine or tryptophan. The D gene is left open where the match is weak. Clone size is shown for a subset of rows, as once, few, many or a class of expanded clone.

length	V	size	J	D	DNA	CDR3
16	TRBV12-3/TRBV12-4	many	TRBJ2-2	TRBD2	TGTGCCAGCAGTTCGGGGGGACTATATAACACCGGGGAGCTGTTTTTT	CASSSGGLYNTGELFF
14	TRBV20-1	many	TRBJ2-7	TRBD1	TGCAGTGCTAGAGATCGGGACAGTCCCTACGAGCAGTACTTC	CSARDRDSPYEQYF
15	TRBV2	many	TRBJ2-7	TRBD2	TGTGCCAGCAGGACTAGCGGGGGTACCGTCTACGAGCAGTACTTC	CASRTSGGTVYEQYF
14	TRBV6-5	many	TRBJ2-7	TRBD1	TGTGCCAGCAGCCACGGACAGGGGAACTACGAGCAGTACTTC	CASSHGQGNYEQYF
13	TRBV7-9	many	TRBJ2-7	.	TGTGCCAGCAGCTTGGGGTCCGACTACGAGCAGTACTTC	CASSLGSDYEQYF
16	TRBV2	many	TRBJ1-5	TRBD1	TGTGCCAGCAGTGTTAAGGGACAGGGGGCACATCAGCCCCAGCATTTT	CASSVKGQGAHQPQHF
14	TRBV10-3	many	TRBJ2-5	TRBD1	TGTGCCATCAGCCAACAGGGGGCCCAGGAGACCCAGTACTTC	CAISQQGAQETQYF
16	TRBV14	many	TRBJ1-2	TRBD1	TGTGCCAGCAGCCTTGTAAAGACAGGGGGAGACTATGGCTACACCTTC	CASSLVKTGGDYGYTF
15	TRBV14	many	TRBJ2-1	TRBD2	TGTGCCAGCAGCCCCGGGACTAGCTCCTACAATGAGCAGTTCTTC	CASSPGTSSYNEQFF
12	TRBV7-9	many	TRBJ2-3	.	TGTGCCAGCAGCTTATCCAGAGATACGCAGTATTTT	CASSLSRDTQYF
14	TRBV6-2/TRBV6-3	many	TRBJ2-7	TRBD2	TGTGCCAGCCTCGACCCGGGACTAGTCTCCGAGCAGTACTTC	CASLDPGLVSEQYF
14	TRBV30	few	TRBJ1-5	.	TGTGCCTGGAGTGTAACTGGATTAGATCAGCCCCAGCATTTT	CAWSVTGLDQPQHF
15	TRBV29-1	many	TRBJ2-3	TRBD2	TGCAGCGTTGAAGGCGCGACTAGCGGGGATGATACGCAGTATTTT	CSVEGATSGDDTQYF
15	TRBV27	many	TRBJ1-1	.	TGTGCCAGCAGTACCCGAGACAGACCAAACACTGAAGCTTTCTTT	CASSTRDRPNTEAFF
14	TRBV9	many	TRBJ2-1	.	TGTGCCAGCAGCGTAGCTTCCGGTTACAATGAGCAGTTCTTC	CASSVASGYNEQFF
14	TRBV6-4	.	TRBJ2-1	.	TGTGCCAGCAGTGGAAGTGAAGGGGCCTATGAGCAGTTCTTC	CASSGSEGAYEQFF
15	TRBV5-1	many	TRBJ2-3	TRBD2	TGCGCCAGCAGCTTGGGGACTAGTATCACAGATACGCAGTATTTT	CASSLGTSITDTQYF
15	TRBV6-4	few	TRBJ2-3	TRBD1	TGTGCCAGCAGCAAGACAGGGGGCGAGGGAGATACGCAGTATTTT	CASSKTGGEGDTQYF
15	TRBV20-1	many	TRBJ2-1	TRBD2	TGCAGTGCTAGAGATCAGTCGGGGGGAGACCATGAGCAGTTCTTC	CSARDQSGGDHEQFF
13	TRBV29-1	many	TRBJ2-1	TRBD2	TGCAGCGTTGAGGGGGGGTCCTACAATGAGCAGTTCTTC	CSVEGGSYNEQFF
14	TRBV7-2	many	TRBJ2-7	.	TGTGCCAGCAGCTTAGGGGACACCCTTTACGAGCAGTACTTC	CASSLGDTLYEQYF
16	TRBV5-1	many	TRBJ1-1	TRBD1	TGCGCCAGCAGCCCGACAGGGATAACGTTGAACACTGAAGCTTTCTTT	CASSPTGITLNTEAFF
19	TRBV10-3	many	TRBJ2-2	TRBD2	TGTGCCATCAGTGAGTTCGTAGCGGGGGGCCTCGGAAGGACCGGGGAGCTGTTTTTT	CAISEFVAGGLGRTGELFF
13	TRBV20-1	many	TRBJ1-1	.	TGCAGTGCTAGAGCTGGTGGCGGCACTGAAGCTTTCTTT	CSARAGGGTEAFF
13	TRBV12-3/TRBV12-4	many	TRBJ1-1	.	TGTGCCAGCAGTTTCACCTCCAACACTGAAGCTTTCTTT	CASSFTSNTEAFF
18	TRBV20-1	many	TRBJ2-3	TRBD1	TGCAGTGCTAGAAAAGGCCGGGACAGGGTACCCTCGGCAGATACGCAGTATTTT	CSARKGRDRVPSADTQYF
17	TRBV6-6	many	TRBJ1-5	.	TGTGCCAGCAGTCAATACCCGGAGCAGGTTAGCAATCAGCCCCAGCATTTT	CASSQYPEQVSNQPQHF
15	TRBV29-1	many	TRBJ1-1	.	TGCAGCGTTGACCCGGACAGCCTTCCGAACACTGAAGCTTTCTTT	CSVDPDSLPNTEAFF
15	TRBV6-5	many	TRBJ1-1	.	TGTGCCAGCAGTTACTGGGCGGCCATGAACACTGAAGCTTTCTTT	CASSYWAAMNTEAFF
14	TRBV12-3/TRBV12-4	many	TRBJ2-1	TRBD1	TGTGCCAGCAGTTTAGCAGGGACAGACAATGAGCAGTTCTTC	CASSLAGTDNEQFF
16	TRBV5-5	many	TRBJ1-2	TRBD1	TGTGCCAGCAGCTTGGAGGCAGGGGGAGCTAACTATGGCTACACCTTC	CASSLEAGGANYGYTF
11	TRBV30	many	TRBJ2-1	.	TGTGCCTGGAGCTTCTCCAATGAGCAGTTCTTC	CAWSFSNEQFF
15	TRBV5-1	many	TRBJ2-2	.	TGCGCCAGCAGCTTGTTCGCCGAGAACACCGGGGAGCTGTTTTTT	CASSLFAENTGELFF
15	TRBV7-9	many	TRBJ2-7	TRBD1	TGTGCCAGCAGCATGGGACAGGGGAGCTCCTACGAGCAGTACTTC	CASSMGQGSSYEQYF
15	TRBV15	many	TRBJ1-2	.	TGTGCCACCAGCAGAGATCCTACAGGGAACTATGGCTACACCTTC	CATSRDPTGNYGYTF
13	TRBV6-1	many	TRBJ2-2	.	TGTGCCAGCAGTAAAGGGTTCCCCGGGGAGCTGTTTTTT	CASSKGFPGELFF
15	TRBV6-5	many	TRBJ2-3	.	TGTGCCAGCAGTGCTGGGGCAGGGGCCACAGATACGCAGTATTTT	CASSAGAGATDTQYF
17	TRBV6-1	many	TRBJ2-7	TRBD2	TGTGCCAGCAGTGAAGCGCTTCGGGAGGGAATCACCTACGAGCAGTACTTC	CASSEALREGITYEQYF
12	TRBV7-8	many	TRBJ2-1	.	TGTGCCAGCAGCACGGCGTGGGATGAGCAGTTCTTC	CASSTAWDEQFF
16	TRBV15	many	TRBJ2-3	.	TGTGCCACCAGCAGCGGCGAAGGGTCATACACAGATACGCAGTATTTT	CATSSGEGSYTDTQYF
16	TRBV27	many	TRBJ1-4	.	TGTGCCAGCAGTTTACAGAGGTGGGACCCTAATGAAAAACTGTTTTTT	CASSLQRWDPNEKLFF
14	TRBV7-3	many	TRBJ2-2	.	TGTGCCAGCAGCTTAGGGGGAGACGCCGGGGAGCTGTTTTTT	CASSLGGDAGELFF
15	TRBV20-1	many	TRBJ2-7	.	TGCAGTGCTAGAGATTGGGTAGAGGCCTCCTACGAGCAGTACTTC	CSARDWVEASYEQYF
15	TRBV12-3/TRBV12-4	many	TRBJ2-1	.	TGTGCCAGCAGCCTAGGACACTTCAAAGACAATGAGCAGTTCTTC	CASSLGHFKDNEQFF
14	TRBV7-8	many	TRBJ1-1	.	TGTGCCAGCAGCCTCCGGACGGAGAACACTGAAGCTTTCTTT	CASSLRTENTEAFF
11	TRBV12-3/TRBV12-4	many	TRBJ2-3	.	TGTGCCAGCAGTTTAGGAGATACGCAGTATTTT	CASSLGDTQYF
16	TRBV6-1	.	TRBJ2-3	.	TGTGCCAGCACCCCCTGGATCGGGGACGGCACAGATACGCAGTATTTT	CASTPWIGDGTDTQYF
14	TRBV6-5	many	TRBJ1-1	.	TGTGCCAGCAGTTACTCCCGGGGGGACACTGAAGCTTTCTTT	CASSYSRGDTEAFF
14	TRBV29-1	many	TRBJ2-6	.	TGCAGCGTTGTTGGCCACTCTGGGGCCAACGTCCTGACTTTC	CSVVGHSGANVLTF
15	TRBV4-1	many	TRBJ2-7	TRBD2	TGCGCCAGCAGCCACCAAGCGGGGAGCTCCTACGAGCAGTACTTC	CASSHQAGSSYEQYF
15	TRBV12-3/TRBV12-4	many	TRBJ2-7	TRBD1	TGTGCCAGCAGCCCTACAAACAGGGGCAAGTACGAGCAGTACTTC	CASSPTNRGKYEQYF
14	TRBV20-1	many	TRBJ2-1	TRBD1	TGCAGTGCTTCACCCGGGGACAGGTACAATGAGCAGTTCTTC	CSASPGDRYNEQFF
15	TRBV6-1	many	TRBJ2-7	.	TGTGCCAGCAACGAAGAGGCTCGAAAAGCCGGCGAGCAGTACTTC	CASNEEARKAGEQYF
15	TRBV2	many	TRBJ1-3	.	TGTGCCAGCAGGGTGGGGATCAACTCTGGAAACACCATATATTTT	CASRVGINSGNTIYF
13	TRBV7-9	many	TRBJ2-7	.	TGTGCCAGCAGCTTCCCCAGTTACTACGAGCAGTACTTC	CASSFPSYYEQYF